This T cell receptor (beta chain) was documented in a study of OX40 agonist ivuxolimab in advanced cancers. Autoimmune disease history or systemic immunosuppression led to patient exclusion. V gave up 1 base and J gave up 10 bases, with 14 bases separating them. Germline V gives CDR1 LGHNA, CDR2 YSLEER. CDR3 size: 13 residues. Libraries were prepared by immunoSEQ multiplex PCR; TCRdb keeps only in-frame clonotypes and omits some of them. The sample has fewer than 6,000 clones, 60% to 70% seen once. This specimen consisted of CD4+ or CD8+ T cells sorted from blood, obtained in a trial of the OX40 agonist ivuxolimab. The chain combines TRBV4-3 with TRBJ2-7, with D tentatively TRBD1 (6 bases). This receptor was identified in an adult with an advanced solid tumor such as melanoma, head and neck, liver or kidney cancer. The CDR3 region has the DNA TGCGCCAGCAGCCAAGCTCTCCAGGGGTCCCAGTACTTC. Its translation: CASSQALQGSQYF.